One and the same sample provided the 5 T cell receptor beta chains below, sequenced in a study of T-cell reconstitution after alpha-beta-depleted transplantation in children. Researchers prepared the TCRbeta library using unique molecular identifiers, the study reports. TCRdb redid the calling of the PCR reads with MiXCR, one entry per CDR3 protein. This table has roughly 610,000 distinct CDR3 sequences, over 9.5% appearing once. This sample comprised PBMCs from the stem cell graft donor, obtained from the stem cell graft. The receptors derive from a human donor who donated a stem cell graft to a child with acute myeloid leukemia.

The sample holds many counts of this clonotype. The chain links TRBV28 to TRBJ1-2; no reliable D call. The CDR3 loop spans 12 amino acids. Trimming stripped 3 bases from V and 4 bases from J, with 6 bases between. Germline-derived CDR1 and CDR2 are MDHEN and SYDVKM. The DNA of the CDR3 is TGTGCCAGCAGTTTTAATTCCTATGGCTACACCTTC. Its translation: CASSFNSYGYTF.

This clonotype has a handful of counts. V is TRBV19 and J is TRBJ2-1; no firm D call. The CDR3 has 11 residues. Germline V gene data show CDR1 as LNHDA and CDR2 as SQIVND (reference sequence). The ends were cut back, 8 bases at V and 4 bases at J, with 6 bases in the middle. The CDR3 DNA sequence: TGTGCCAGTGGGGTGTACAATGAGCAGTTCTTC. Translation: CASGVYNEQFF.

The V gene is TRBV9, the J gene TRBJ1-1; unclear D gene. The CDR3 has 13 amino acids. From germline, CDR1 is SGDLS and CDR2 YYNGEE. Trimming took 2 bases from V and 0 from J, leaving 5 bases between them. CDR3 in DNA: TGTGCCAGCAGCGTGACCTTGAACACTGAAGCTTTCTTT. Translating it yields CASSVTLNTEAFF.

This clonotype has just a few counts. This rearrangement joins TRBV7-8 to TRBJ2-1; 10 bases fit TRBD2. V gave up 1 base and J gave up 6 bases; unmatched junction bases: 12. CDR1 and CDR2 (germline): SGHVS, FQNEAQ. This CDR3 comprises 18 residues. The CDR3 region has the DNA TGTGCCAGCAGCTTAGGGGTAGCGGGAGGCCTCCTGCTCAATGAGCAGTTCTTC. It encodes CASSLGVAGGLLLNEQFF.

This clonotype occurred a few times. The V call is TRBV29-1, the J call TRBJ2-1, with D possibly being TRBD2 (6 bases). Trimming left V 3 bases short and J 6 bases short, with 12 bases between. This CDR3 region has 13 residues. Germline CDR1 SQVTM, CDR2 ANQGSEA. This CDR3 reads CSVDPGSGNEQFF. The CDR3 DNA sequence: TGCAGCGTTGACCCCGGGAGCGGCAATGAGCAGTTCTTC.